This TCR beta chain is from a study of cytomegalovirus exposure and HLA in healthy donors. Trimming pared 0 bases from V and 5 bases from J, leaving 11 bases between. CDR3 length: 15 amino acids. Germline-derived CDR1 and CDR2 are SGDLS and YYNGEE. The PCR contained 60 Vbeta and 13 Jbeta primers. The data were produced by immunoSEQ multiplex PCR, yet TCRdb's version contains in-frame clones alone and is incomplete. The repertoire holds 90,000 to 150,000 clones, roughly 70% seen once, with 11% in the top ten. In the case of this clone: Antigen specificity is unknown.

Study results and limitations: CMV serostatus was the sole immune exposure data available. Investigators reported around 150 TCR beta chains as tied to cytomegalovirus. A few of the chains that were CMV-associated were confirmed in vitro to be specific for CMV antigens. In an earlier analysis, most TCR beta V segments were productive about 87% or about 30% of the time.

Material for sequencing was PBMCs. The receptor was isolated from a woman between 45 and 65 years old in good health and CMV-seropositive. This chain joins TRBV9 and TRBJ2-2; no definite D call. The CDR3 spells CASSVGEWSTGELFF. The CDR3 region has the DNA TGTGCCAGCAGCGTAGGCGAATGGTCGACCGGGGAGCTGTTTTTT. The entire variable domain, with the rest obtained from reference TRBV9 and TRBJ2-2, is as follows: DSGVTQTPKHLITATGQRVTLRCSPRSGDLSVYWYQQSLDQGLQFLIQYYNGEERAKGNILERFSAQQFPDLHSELNLSSLELGDSALYFCASSVGEWSTGELFFGEGSRLTVL.